Each of the 21 T cell receptor beta chains below was sequenced from the same sample in a study of cytomegalovirus exposure and HLA in healthy donors. With 60 Vbeta and 13 Jbeta primers, the PCR was carried out. Assay used: immunoSEQ multiplex PCR; TCRdb lists only in-frame clones, some missing. The sample consists of roughly 190,000 clones, approximately 80% of them appearing once. Input material: PBMCs. Receptor source: a woman aged 45 to 65 in good health and CMV-seronegative.

V and J are TRBV7-6 and TRBJ2-5; TRBD2 matches 10 bases. V lost 7 bases and J lost 6; bases outside the gene matches: 14. The CDR3 has 16 amino acids. Germline V gene sequence: CDR1 SGHVS, CDR2 FNYEAQ. The chain's CDR3 is CASTGHLAGVRKTQYF. As DNA, the CDR3 is TGTGCCAGCACCGGGCATCTAGCGGGGGTTAGGAAGACCCAGTACTTC.

CDR3 region: CSTIRGSTDTQYF. CDR3 nucleotides: TGTTCCACCATTCGGGGGAGTACAGATACGCAGTATTTT. The chain links TRBV7-9 to TRBJ2-3; D is perhaps TRBD2 (6 bases). The CDR3 runs 13 residues. Germline lookup yields CDR1 SEHNR and CDR2 FQNEAQ (reference sequence).

V and J are TRBV9 and TRBJ2-3, with a tentative D call TRBD1 (6 bases). The germline V and J ends were trimmed by 3 bases and 1 base, with 15 bases remaining between them. CDR3 length: 16 residues. Germline V gene data show CDR1 as SGDLS and CDR2 as YYNGEE. The CDR3 reads CASSGGSTGRTDTQYF. As DNA, the CDR3 is TGTGCCAGCAGCGGTGGATCAACAGGGCGCACAGATACGCAGTATTTT.

This clone appeared once. Written as DNA, the CDR3 is TGTGCCAGCAGCTCTCCCTCCTATGGCTACACCTTC. It translates to CASSSPSYGYTF. The chain combines TRBV28 with TRBJ1-2; the D is unclear. Trimming removed 6 bases at V and 4 bases at J, with 9 bases between. The germline V gene has CDR1 MDHEN and CDR2 SYDVKM. The CDR3 runs 12 residues.

Here the CDR3 DNA reads TGTGCCAGCAGGGCGGGTCTCACCCTCACCGGGGAGCTGTTTTTT. This encodes CASRAGLTLTGELFF. This chain uses TRBV28 with TRBJ2-2; TRBD2 might be the D (5 bases). The CDR3 is made up of 15 amino acids. V gave up 6 bases and J gave up 4 bases, with 15 bases separating them. The germline CDR1 and CDR2 sequences are MDHEN and SYDVKM.

The chain couples TRBV5-1 to TRBJ2-2; possible D gene TRBD2, 6 bases. This CDR3 contains 17 residues. V lost 6 bases to trimming and J lost 4 bases, with 22 bases between them. Germline assignment: CDR1 SGHRS and CDR2 YFSETQ. The CDR3 DNA reads as TGCGCCAGCAACCCCATATCCAGGGACTCGGGCACCGGGGAGCTGTTTTTT. Amino acids: CASNPISRDSGTGELFF.

The gene calls are TRBV7-7 and TRBJ2-5; 10 bases line up with TRBD2. CDR1 is SSHAT and CDR2 is FNYEAQ in the germline V gene (reference sequence). The CDR3 length is 15 residues. Trimming took 5 bases from V and 5 from J; bases not matched to a gene: 8. CDR3 nucleotide sequence: TGTGCCAGCAGCCCAGGGGGGACTAGCGTGGAGACCCAGTACTTC. It is translated as CASSPGGTSVETQYF.

The genes are TRBV7-2 and TRBJ2-3, with TRBD2 identical over 10 bases. The CDR3 loop spans 19 amino acids. V shed 4 bases and J 0 bases; nucleotides not matched to a gene: 13. CDR1 and CDR2 (germline): SGHTA, FQGNSA. CDR3 DNA: TGTGCCAGCAGCTCCCGGTGGAGCGGGAGGGCCTCCAGCACAGATACGCAGTATTTT. This sequence encodes CASSSRWSGRASSTDTQYF.

Written as DNA, the CDR3 is TGTGCCAGCAGCTTAGTCGGAGGGAGGACTAATGAAAAACTGTTTTTT. Its protein product is CASSLVGGRTNEKLFF. The chain employs TRBV11-2 and TRBJ1-4; D unresolved. Germline-derived CDR1 and CDR2 are SGHAT and FQNNGV. The CDR3 contains 16 residues. Trimming took off 1 base at V and 2 bases at J, with 11 bases between the two ends.

The V gene is TRBV10-2, the J gene TRBJ2-7; the match to TRBD1 covers 9 bases. The CDR3 is 14 amino acids. From germline, CDR1 is WSHSY and CDR2 SAAADI. The junction had 3 bases not matched to a gene; V was cut back by 0 bases and J by 6 bases. This CDR3 reads CASSESLTGGEQYF. For the CDR3, the DNA is TGCGCCAGCAGTGAGTCCTTGACAGGGGGCGAGCAGTACTTC.

The chain is built from TRBV28 and TRBJ2-7; D not certain. The germline V and J ends were trimmed by 4 bases and 2 bases, with 3 bases remaining between them. The CDR3 is made up of 11 amino acids. Germline CDR1 MDHEN, CDR2 SYDVKM. The CDR3 region is CASSSTYEQYF. CDR3 bases: TGTGCCAGCAGTTCTACCTACGAGCAGTACTTC.

This chain connects TRBV6-5 to TRBJ1-1; 7 nucleotides match TRBD1. This CDR3 has 15 amino acids. Germline CDR1 and CDR2: MNHEY and SVGAGI. Germline trimming cut 5 bases from V and 1 base from J; bases unmatched to any gene: 7. This chain's CDR3 is CASSAPTGRNTEAFF. DNA of the CDR3: TGTGCCAGCAGTGCACCGACAGGGCGGAACACTGAAGCTTTCTTT.

This rearrangement joins TRBV25-1 to TRBJ1-3; possibly TRBD1 for D (6 bases). There are 17 residues in the CDR3. Looked up from germline, CDR1 is MGHDK and CDR2 is SYGVNS. V shed 0 bases and J shed 0 bases, with 12 bases lying between them. The CDR3 protein is CASSEYPDRRSGNTIYF. The CDR3 bases are TGTGCCAGCAGTGAATATCCAGACAGGCGCTCTGGAAACACCATATATTTT.

The rearrangement joins TRBV4-3 to TRBJ2-3, with 10 bases matching TRBD2. Germline CDR1 reads LGHNA; CDR2 reads YSLEER. This CDR3 contains 18 residues. The J segment lost 6 bases and the V segment lost 0 bases, leaving 12 bases of the junction unmatched. The CDR3 loop reads CASSQDRMASGGSDTQYF. CDR3 coding DNA: TGCGCCAGCAGCCAAGATAGAATGGCTAGCGGGGGATCCGATACGCAGTATTTT.

This clone was counted a few times. The chain links TRBV7-9 to TRBJ1-5; TRBD1 agrees at 8 bases. There are 15 residues in the CDR3. Unmatched junction bases numbered 7, after V lost 5 bases and J lost 4 bases. CDR1 is SEHNR and CDR2 is FQNEAQ in the germline V gene (reference sequence). CDR3 amino acids: CASSPPDRVNQPQHF. The CDR3 nucleotides read TGTGCCAGCAGCCCCCCGGACAGGGTTAATCAGCCCCAGCATTTT.

A word on this clone: The same CDR3 arises from other DNA sequences in this sample as well. The V and J genes are TRBV7-2 and TRBJ2-7; D unresolved. This CDR3 has 14 amino acids. V was clipped by 1 base and J by 0 bases, with 7 bases between them. Germline V lookup: CDR1 SGHTA, CDR2 FQGNSA. In DNA, the CDR3 is TGTGCCAGCAGCTTAGACTCGGTCTCCTACGAGCAGTACTTC. It is translated as CASSLDSVSYEQYF.

This clone was counted once. The chain couples TRBV28 to TRBJ2-5; 12 bases match TRBD2. The V gene end was trimmed by 7 bases and the J gene end by 4 bases; junction bases not matched to a gene: 16. The CDR3 is made up of 18 amino acids. Germline V CDR1 and CDR2: MDHEN, SYDVKM. The DNA for the CDR3 is TGTGCCAGCAAGGCCCCCCCCACCGGACTAGCGGGGAGAGAGACCCAGTACTTC. This sequence encodes CASKAPPTGLAGRETQYF.

This chain links TRBV7-3 with TRBJ2-1, with 10 bases aligning to TRBD2. The CDR3 contains 16 residues. Losses at the gene ends were 5 bases for V and 5 bases for J; bases not matched to a gene: 9. Germline assignment: CDR1 SGHTA and CDR2 FQGTGA. Here the CDR3 reads CASSPGLAVNNNEQFF. The CDR3 DNA reads TGTGCCAGCAGCCCAGGACTAGCGGTAAACAACAATGAGCAGTTCTTC.

The chain couples TRBV25-1 to TRBJ2-3; possible D gene TRBD2, 7 bases. Deletions cut 1 base from V and 6 bases from J, with 17 bases between. Germline V gives CDR1 MGHDK, CDR2 SYGVNS. The CDR3 has 16 amino acids. The CDR3 region is CASSESRGRGVDTQYF. As DNA, the CDR3 is TGTGCCAGCAGTGAATCCAGGGGACGGGGGGTGGATACGCAGTATTTT.

The gene calls are TRBV7-9 and TRBJ2-7, with 9 bases lining up with TRBD2. Per germline, CDR1 SEHNR and CDR2 FQNEAQ (reference sequence). The CDR3 length is 17 residues. The V segment lost 6 bases and the J segment 1 base; nucleotides outside the gene matches: 13. The CDR3 loop is CASSFPTTSGISYEQYF. The DNA for the CDR3 is TGTGCCAGCAGTTTCCCCACGACTAGCGGAATTTCCTACGAGCAGTACTTC.

This clone has just one count. The chain uses TRBV9 and TRBJ1-1, with 9 bases aligning to TRBD1. This CDR3 region has 15 residues. J was trimmed by 4 bases and V by 2 bases; bases with no gene match: 6. CDR1 is SGDLS and CDR2 is YYNGEE in the germline V gene. The CDR3 sequence is CASSVSGTGFTEAFF. The DNA for the CDR3 is TGTGCCAGCAGCGTGTCCGGGACAGGGTTCACTGAAGCTTTCTTT.